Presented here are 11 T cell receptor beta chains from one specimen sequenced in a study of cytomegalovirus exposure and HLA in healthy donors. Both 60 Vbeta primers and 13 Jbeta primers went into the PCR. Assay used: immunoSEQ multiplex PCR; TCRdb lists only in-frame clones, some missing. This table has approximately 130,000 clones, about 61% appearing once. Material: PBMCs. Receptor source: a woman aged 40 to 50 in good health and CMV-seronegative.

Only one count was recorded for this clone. The CDR3 nucleotides read TGCAGCGTTGTTAGAGTCGGCACTGAAGCTTTCTTT. Amino acid sequence: CSVVRVGTEAFF. The chain recombines TRBV29-1 with TRBJ1-1; D remains unclear. This CDR3 is built from 12 residues. Germline V gives CDR1 SQVTM, CDR2 ANQGSEA. V shed 4 bases and J shed 4 bases, with 10 bases lying between them.

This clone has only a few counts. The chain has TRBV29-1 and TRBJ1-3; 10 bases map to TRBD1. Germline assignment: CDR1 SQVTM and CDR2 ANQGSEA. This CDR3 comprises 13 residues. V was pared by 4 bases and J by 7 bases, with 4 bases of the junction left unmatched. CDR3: CSVGQGAGNTIYF. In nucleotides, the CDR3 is TGCAGCGTTGGACAGGGGGCGGGGAACACCATATATTTT.

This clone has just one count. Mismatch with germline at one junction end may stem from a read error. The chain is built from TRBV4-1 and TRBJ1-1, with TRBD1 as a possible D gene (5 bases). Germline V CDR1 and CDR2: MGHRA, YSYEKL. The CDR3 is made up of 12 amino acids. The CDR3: CASSPGGVVAFF. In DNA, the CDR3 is TGCGCTAGCAGTCCAGGAGGGGTTGTGGCTTTCTTT.

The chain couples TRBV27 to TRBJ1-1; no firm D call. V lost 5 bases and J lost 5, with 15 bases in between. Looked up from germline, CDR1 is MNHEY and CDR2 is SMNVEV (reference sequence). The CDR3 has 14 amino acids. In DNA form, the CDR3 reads TGTGCCAGCAGTCGGTACTCAGACGGGACTGAAGCTTTCTTT. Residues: CASSRYSDGTEAFF.

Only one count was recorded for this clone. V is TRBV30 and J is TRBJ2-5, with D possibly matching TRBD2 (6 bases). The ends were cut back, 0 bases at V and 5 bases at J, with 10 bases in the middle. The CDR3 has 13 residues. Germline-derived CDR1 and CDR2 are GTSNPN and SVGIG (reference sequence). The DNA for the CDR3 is TGTGCCTGGAGTGTAATGGGGAGGGAGACCCAGTACTTC. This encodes CAWSVMGRETQYF.

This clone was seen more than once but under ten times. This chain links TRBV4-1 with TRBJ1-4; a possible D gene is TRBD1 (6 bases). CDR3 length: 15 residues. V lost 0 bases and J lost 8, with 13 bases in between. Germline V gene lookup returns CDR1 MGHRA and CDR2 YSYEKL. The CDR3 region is CASSQEATGGEKLFF. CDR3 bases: TGCGCCAGCAGCCAAGAAGCGACAGGCGGAGAAAAACTGTTTTTT.

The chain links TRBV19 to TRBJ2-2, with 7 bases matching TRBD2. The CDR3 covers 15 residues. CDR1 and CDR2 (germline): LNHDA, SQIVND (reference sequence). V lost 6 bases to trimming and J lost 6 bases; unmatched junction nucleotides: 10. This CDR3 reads CASSIAGTTPGELFF. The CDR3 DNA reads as TGTGCCAGTAGCATTGCCGGGACTACCCCCGGGGAGCTGTTTTTT.

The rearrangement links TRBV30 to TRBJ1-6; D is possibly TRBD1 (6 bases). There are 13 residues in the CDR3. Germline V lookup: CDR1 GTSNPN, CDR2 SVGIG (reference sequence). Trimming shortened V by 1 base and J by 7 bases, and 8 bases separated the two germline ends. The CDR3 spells CAWSAGVNSPLHF. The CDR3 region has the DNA TGTGCCTGGAGTGCAGGGGTCAATTCACCCCTCCACTTT.

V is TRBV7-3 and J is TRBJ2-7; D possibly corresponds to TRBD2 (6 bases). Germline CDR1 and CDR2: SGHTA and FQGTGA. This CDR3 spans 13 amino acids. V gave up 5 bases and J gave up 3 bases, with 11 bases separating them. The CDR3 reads CASSPSGVYEQYF. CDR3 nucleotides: TGTGCCAGCAGCCCCTCGGGAGTCTACGAGCAGTACTTC.

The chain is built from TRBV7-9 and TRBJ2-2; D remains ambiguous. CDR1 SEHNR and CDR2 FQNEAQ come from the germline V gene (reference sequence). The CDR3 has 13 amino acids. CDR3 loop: CASRSTNTGELFF. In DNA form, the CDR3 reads TGTGCTTCGAGATCTACGAACACCGGGGAGCTGTTTTTT.

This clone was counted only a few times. The CDR3, as DNA: TGTGCCATCAGCCTGCTAGCTAGCACAGATACGCAGTATTTT. It yields the protein CAISLLASTDTQYF. J is TRBJ2-3 and V is TRBV10-3; TRBD2 is a possible D gene (5 bases). V dropped 6 bases and J dropped 0 bases, with 10 bases sitting between them. The CDR3 loop spans 14 amino acids. The germline V gene has CDR1 ENHRY and CDR2 SYGVKD.